This T cell receptor beta chain is from a study of graft-versus-host responses after intestinal transplantation. Study background: Recipients underwent multivisceral, liver-intestinal, or isolated intestinal transplants. Once they had received anti-thymocyte globulin induction, all recipients took tacrolimus and steroids for approximately 3 years. Study observations and caveats: Early post-transplant falls in HvG clones accompanied the peak levels of circulating GvH clones. The marrow of recipients harbored GvH clones, and ileum or blood showed some of them first.

In the case of this clone: What it binds is unknown.

Assay used: immunoSEQ multiplex PCR; TCRdb lists only in-frame clones, some missing. Here the sample spans tens of thousands of clones, over 85% being singletons. Germline CDR1 reads SGHVS; CDR2 reads FNYEAQ. J lost 2 bases, V lost 5 bases, and 10 bases had no gene match. There are 16 residues in the CDR3. Source: unstimulated CD4+ T cells sorted from spleen or lymph node cells, taken before intestinal transplant. This receptor was identified in a human donor who received an intestinal transplant. This rearrangement joins TRBV7-6 to TRBJ2-7; 9 bases agree with TRBD1. CDR3 region: CASSQLGTGRTYEQYF. The CDR3 bases are TGTGCCAGCAGCCAGCTCGGGACAGGGAGGACCTACGAGCAGTACTTC.